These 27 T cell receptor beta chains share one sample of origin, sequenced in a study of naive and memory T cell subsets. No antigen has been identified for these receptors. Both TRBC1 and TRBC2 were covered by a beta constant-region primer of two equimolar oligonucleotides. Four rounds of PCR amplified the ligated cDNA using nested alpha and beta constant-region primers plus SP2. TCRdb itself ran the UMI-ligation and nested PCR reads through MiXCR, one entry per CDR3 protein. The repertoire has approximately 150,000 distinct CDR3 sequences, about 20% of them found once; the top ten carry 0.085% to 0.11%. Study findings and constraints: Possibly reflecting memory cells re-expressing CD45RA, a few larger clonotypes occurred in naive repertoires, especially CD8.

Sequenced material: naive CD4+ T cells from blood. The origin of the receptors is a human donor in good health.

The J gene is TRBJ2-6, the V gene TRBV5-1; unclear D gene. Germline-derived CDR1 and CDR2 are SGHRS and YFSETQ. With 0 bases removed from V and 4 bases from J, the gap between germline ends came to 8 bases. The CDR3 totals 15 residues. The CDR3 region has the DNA TGCGCCAGCAGCTTGGCTACACCCGGGGCCAACGTCCTGACTTTC. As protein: CASSLATPGANVLTF.

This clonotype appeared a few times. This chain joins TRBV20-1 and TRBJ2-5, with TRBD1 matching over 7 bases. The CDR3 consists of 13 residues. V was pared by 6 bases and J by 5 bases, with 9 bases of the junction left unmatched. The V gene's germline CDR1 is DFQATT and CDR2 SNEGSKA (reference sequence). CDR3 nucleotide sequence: TGCAGTGCCCCGATGGGACAGCGGGAGACCCAGTACTTC. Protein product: CSAPMGQRETQYF.

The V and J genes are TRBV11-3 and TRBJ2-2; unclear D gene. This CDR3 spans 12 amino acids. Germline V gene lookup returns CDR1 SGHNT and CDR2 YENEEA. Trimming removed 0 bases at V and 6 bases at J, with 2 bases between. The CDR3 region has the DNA TGTGCCAGCAGCTTAGAACCCGGGGAGCTGTTTTTT. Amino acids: CASSLEPGELFF.

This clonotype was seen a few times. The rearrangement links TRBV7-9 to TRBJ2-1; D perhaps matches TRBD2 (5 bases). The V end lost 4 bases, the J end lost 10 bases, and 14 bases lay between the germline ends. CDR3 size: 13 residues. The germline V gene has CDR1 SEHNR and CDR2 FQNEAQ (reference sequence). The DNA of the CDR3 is TGTGCCAGCAGCTCCCTCGGGGTTCGGGAGCAGTTCTTC. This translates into CASSSLGVREQFF.

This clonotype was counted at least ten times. CDR3 protein: CSVEDRIRNTGELFF. DNA for the CDR3: TGCAGCGTTGAAGATCGGATCAGAAACACCGGGGAGCTGTTTTTT. The V and J genes are TRBV29-1 and TRBJ2-2; D remains unclear. The ends were cut back, 0 bases at V and 2 bases at J, with 10 bases in the middle. Germline V gene data show CDR1 as SQVTM and CDR2 as ANQGSEA. This CDR3 contains 15 residues.

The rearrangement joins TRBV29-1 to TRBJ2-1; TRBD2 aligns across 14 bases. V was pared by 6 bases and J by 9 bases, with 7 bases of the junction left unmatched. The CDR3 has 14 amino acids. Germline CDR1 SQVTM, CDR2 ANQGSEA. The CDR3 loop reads CSVGGLAGVTEQFF. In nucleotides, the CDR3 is TGCAGCGTCGGGGGACTAGCGGGAGTAACTGAGCAGTTCTTC.

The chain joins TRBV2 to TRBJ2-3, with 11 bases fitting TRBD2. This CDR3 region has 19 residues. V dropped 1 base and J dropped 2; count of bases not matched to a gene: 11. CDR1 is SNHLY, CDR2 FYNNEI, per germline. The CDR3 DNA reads TGTGCCAGCAGTGAAGTACCTTACAGACTAGCGGGAAACACAGATACGCAGTATTTT. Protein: CASSEVPYRLAGNTDTQYF.

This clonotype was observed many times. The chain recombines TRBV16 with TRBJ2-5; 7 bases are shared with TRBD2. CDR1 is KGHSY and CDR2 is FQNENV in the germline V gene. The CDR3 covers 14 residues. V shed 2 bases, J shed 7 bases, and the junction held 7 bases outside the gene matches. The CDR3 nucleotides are TGTGCCAGCAGCCAACTAGCGGAAAAGACGACCCAGTACTTC. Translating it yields CASSQLAEKTTQYF.

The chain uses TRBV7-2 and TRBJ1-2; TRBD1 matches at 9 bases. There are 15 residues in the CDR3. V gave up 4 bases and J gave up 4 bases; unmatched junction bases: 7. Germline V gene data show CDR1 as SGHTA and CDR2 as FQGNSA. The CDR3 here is CASSSQGARSYGYTF. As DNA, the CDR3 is TGTGCCAGCAGCTCACAGGGGGCGCGTAGCTATGGCTACACCTTC. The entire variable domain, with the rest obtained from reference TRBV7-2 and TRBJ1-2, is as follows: GAGVSQSPSNKVTEKGKDVELRCDPISGHTALYWYRQSLGQGLEFLIYFQGNSAPDKSGLPSDRFSAERTGGSVSTLTIQRTQQEDSAVYLCASSSQGARSYGYTFGSGTRLTVV.

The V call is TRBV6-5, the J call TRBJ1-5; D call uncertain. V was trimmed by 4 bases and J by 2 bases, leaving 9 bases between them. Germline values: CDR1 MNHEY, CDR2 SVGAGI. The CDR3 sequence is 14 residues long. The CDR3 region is CASSSLSGNQPQHF. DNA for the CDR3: TGTGCCAGCAGTTCTTTATCTGGCAATCAGCCCCAGCATTTT.

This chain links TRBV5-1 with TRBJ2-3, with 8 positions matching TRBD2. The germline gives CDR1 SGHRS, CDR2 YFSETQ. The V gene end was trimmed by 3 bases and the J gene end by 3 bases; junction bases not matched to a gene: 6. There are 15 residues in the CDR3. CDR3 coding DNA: TGCGCCAGCAGCTCAAGCGGGAGTTGGACAGATACGCAGTATTTT. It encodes CASSSSGSWTDTQYF.

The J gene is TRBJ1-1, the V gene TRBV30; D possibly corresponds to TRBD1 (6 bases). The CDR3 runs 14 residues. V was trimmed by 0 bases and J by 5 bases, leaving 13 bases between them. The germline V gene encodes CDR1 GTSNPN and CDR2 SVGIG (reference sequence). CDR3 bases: TGTGCCTGGAGTGTACGGGGGGGCTGGACTGAAGCTTTCTTT. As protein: CAWSVRGGWTEAFF.

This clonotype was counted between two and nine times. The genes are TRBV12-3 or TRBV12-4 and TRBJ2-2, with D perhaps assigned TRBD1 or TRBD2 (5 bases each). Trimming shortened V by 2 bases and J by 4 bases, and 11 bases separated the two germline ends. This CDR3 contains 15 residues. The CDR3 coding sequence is TGTGCCAGCAGTTTAAGAGGGACGGTCACCGGGGAGCTGTTTTTT. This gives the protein CASSLRGTVTGELFF.

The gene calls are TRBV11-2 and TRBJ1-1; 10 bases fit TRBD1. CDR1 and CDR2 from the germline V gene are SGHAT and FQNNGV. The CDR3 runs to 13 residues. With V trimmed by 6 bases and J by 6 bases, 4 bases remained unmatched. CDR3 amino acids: CASSSGQGPEAFF. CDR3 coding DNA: TGTGCCAGCAGTTCGGGACAGGGGCCTGAAGCTTTCTTT.

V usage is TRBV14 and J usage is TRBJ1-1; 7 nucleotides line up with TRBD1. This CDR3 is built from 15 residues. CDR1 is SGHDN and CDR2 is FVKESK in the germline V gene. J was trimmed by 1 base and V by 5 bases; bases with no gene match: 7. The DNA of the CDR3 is TGTGCCAGCAGCGGGGATACAGGGGCGAACACTGAAGCTTTCTTT. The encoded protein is CASSGDTGANTEAFF.

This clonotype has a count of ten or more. The CDR3 sequence is CASSMSRRAWNTEAFF. The CDR3 region has the DNA TGTGCCAGTAGTATGTCCAGGCGGGCCTGGAACACTGAAGCTTTCTTT. The rearrangement joins TRBV19 to TRBJ1-1; D is unclear. V was cut by 3 bases and J by 1 base, with 15 bases left in between. This CDR3 comprises 16 residues. CDR1 is LNHDA and CDR2 is SQIVND in the germline V gene (reference sequence). The full variable domain, in which reference TRBV19 and TRBJ1-1 provide the parts outside the CDR3, is DGGITQSPKYLFRKEGQNVTLSCEQNLNHDAMYWYRQDPGQGLRLIYYSQIVNDFQKGDIAEGYSVSREKKESFPLTVTSAQKNPTAFYLCASSMSRRAWNTEAFFGQGTRLTVV.

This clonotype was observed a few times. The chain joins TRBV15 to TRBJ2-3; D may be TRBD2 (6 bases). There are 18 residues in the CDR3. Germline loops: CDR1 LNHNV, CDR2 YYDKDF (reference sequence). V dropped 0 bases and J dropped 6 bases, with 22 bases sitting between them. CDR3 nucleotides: TGTGCCACCAGCAGAGATCAGGGCATTCCACGGGGGATTGATACGCAGTATTTT. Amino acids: CATSRDQGIPRGIDTQYF.

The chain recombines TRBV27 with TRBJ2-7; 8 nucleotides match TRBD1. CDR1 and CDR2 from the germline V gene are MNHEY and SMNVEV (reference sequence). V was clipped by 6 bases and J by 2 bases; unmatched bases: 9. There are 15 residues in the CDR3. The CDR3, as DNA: TGTGCCAGCAGAAGGGGGACAGGTTTACCCTACGAGCAGTACTTC. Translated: CASRRGTGLPYEQYF.

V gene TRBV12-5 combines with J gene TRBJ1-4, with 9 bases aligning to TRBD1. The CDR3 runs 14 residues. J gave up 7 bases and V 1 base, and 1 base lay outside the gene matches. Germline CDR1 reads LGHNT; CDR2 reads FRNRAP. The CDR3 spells CASGLGTGAEKLFF. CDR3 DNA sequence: TGTGCTAGTGGTTTGGGGACAGGGGCTGAAAAACTGTTTTTT.

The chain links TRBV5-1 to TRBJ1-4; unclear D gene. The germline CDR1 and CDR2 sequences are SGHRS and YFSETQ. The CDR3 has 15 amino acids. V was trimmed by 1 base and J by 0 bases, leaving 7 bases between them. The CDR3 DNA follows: TGCGCCAGCAGCTTGATGGTGGCAACTAATGAAAAACTGTTTTTT. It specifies CASSLMVATNEKLFF.

CDR3 in DNA: TGCGCCAGCAGCCAGACAGGGCTTGGAACGCAGTATTTT. Translated, it gives CASSQTGLGTQYF. This chain joins TRBV5-1 and TRBJ2-3; 7 bases line up with TRBD1. Per germline, CDR1 SGHRS and CDR2 YFSETQ. Trimming cost V 4 bases and J 9 bases; bases outside gene matches: 8. The CDR3 is 13 residues long. Full variable domain (rest looked up from reference TRBV5-1 and TRBJ2-3): KAGVTQTPRYLIKTRGQQVTLSCSPISGHRSVSWYQQTPGQGLQFLFEYFSETQRNKGNFPGRFSGRQFSNSRSEMNVSTLELGDSALYLCASSQTGLGTQYFGPGTRLTVL.

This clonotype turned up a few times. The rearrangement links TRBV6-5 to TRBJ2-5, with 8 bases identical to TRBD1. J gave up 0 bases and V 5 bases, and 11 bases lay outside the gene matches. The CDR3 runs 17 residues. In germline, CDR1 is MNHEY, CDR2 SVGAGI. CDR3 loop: CASSRGQGGTYQETQYF. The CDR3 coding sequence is TGTGCCAGCAGTCGTGGACAGGGAGGCACGTACCAAGAGACCCAGTACTTC.

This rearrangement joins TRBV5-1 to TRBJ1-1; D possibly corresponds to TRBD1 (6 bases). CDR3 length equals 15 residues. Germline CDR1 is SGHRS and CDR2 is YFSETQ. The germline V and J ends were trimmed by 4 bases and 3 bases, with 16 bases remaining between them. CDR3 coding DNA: TGCGCCAGCAGCCCCCGGGGGGCGATTGACACTGAAGCTTTCTTT. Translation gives CASSPRGAIDTEAFF.

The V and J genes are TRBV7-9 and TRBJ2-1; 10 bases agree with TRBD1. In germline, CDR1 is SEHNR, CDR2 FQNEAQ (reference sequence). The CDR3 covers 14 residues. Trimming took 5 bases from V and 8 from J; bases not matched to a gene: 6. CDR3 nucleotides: TGTGCCAGCAGCGGGGGACAGGGGCCCGATGAGCAGTTCTTC. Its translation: CASSGGQGPDEQFF.

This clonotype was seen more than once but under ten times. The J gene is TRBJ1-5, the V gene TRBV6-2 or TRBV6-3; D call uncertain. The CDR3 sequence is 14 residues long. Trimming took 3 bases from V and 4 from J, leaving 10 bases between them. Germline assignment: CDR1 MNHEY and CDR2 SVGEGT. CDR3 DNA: TGTGCCAGCAGTTATGGGTTACGGAATCAGCCCCAGCATTTT. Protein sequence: CASSYGLRNQPQHF.

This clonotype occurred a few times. CDR3 DNA sequence: TGCAGTGCTAGGGGACAGACTAATGAAAAACTGTTTTTT. Translating it yields CSARGQTNEKLFF. This chain connects TRBV20-1 to TRBJ1-4, with 7 bases aligning to TRBD1. Losses at the gene ends were 3 bases for V and 2 bases for J; bases not matched to a gene: 0. This CDR3 is 13 amino acids long. Germline loops: CDR1 DFQATT, CDR2 SNEGSKA (reference sequence).

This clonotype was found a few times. CDR3 residues: CSVERGTSGRETQYF. In DNA form, the CDR3 reads TGCAGCGTTGAGAGGGGGACTAGCGGGAGGGAGACCCAGTACTTC. The chain carries TRBV29-1 and TRBJ2-5, with 15 bases that match TRBD2. From germline, CDR1 is SQVTM and CDR2 ANQGSEA. The CDR3 consists of 15 residues. The V segment lost 3 bases and the J segment 5 bases; nucleotides outside the gene matches: 4.